This T cell receptor (beta chain) was captured by sequencing in a study of blood T cell repertoires in COVID-19. Study as a whole: The samples span acute and convalescent COVID-19 from the United States, Italy and Spain.

CDR1 and CDR2 from the germline V gene are SGHRS and YFSETQ. The CDR3 contains 15 residues. V dropped 4 bases and J dropped 3; count of bases not matched to a gene: 1. TCRdb keeps only in-frame clones here, not all; method: immunoSEQ multiplex PCR. The data show about 220,000 clones, about 87% seen once. Everyone who took part was 18 to 89 years old, and they came from about 25 US areas. Clinical history reported by participants formed the basis on which cohorts were assigned. V usage is TRBV5-1 and J usage is TRBJ2-2; TRBD2 aligns across 12 bases. Sample: PBMCs or T cells enriched from blood (not recorded which). The receptor comes from a woman in her twenties or thirties who had recovered from COVID-19. DNA of the CDR3: TGCGCCAGCAGCCGGACTAGCGGGGACACCGGGGAGCTGTTTTTT. It specifies CASSRTSGDTGELFF.